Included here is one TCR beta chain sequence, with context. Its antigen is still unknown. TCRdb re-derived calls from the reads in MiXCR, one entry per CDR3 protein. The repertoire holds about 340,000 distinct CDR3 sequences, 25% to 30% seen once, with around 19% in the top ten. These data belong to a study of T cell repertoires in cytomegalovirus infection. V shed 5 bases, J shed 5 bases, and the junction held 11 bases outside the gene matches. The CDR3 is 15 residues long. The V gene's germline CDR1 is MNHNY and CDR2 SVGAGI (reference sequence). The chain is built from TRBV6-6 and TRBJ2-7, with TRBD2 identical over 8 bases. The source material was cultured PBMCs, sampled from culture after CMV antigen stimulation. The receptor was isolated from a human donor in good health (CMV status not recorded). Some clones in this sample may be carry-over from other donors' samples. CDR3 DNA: TGTGCCAGCAGTCACCCGGGGGGGCTGGAGGACGAGCAGTACTTC. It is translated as CASSHPGGLEDEQYF.